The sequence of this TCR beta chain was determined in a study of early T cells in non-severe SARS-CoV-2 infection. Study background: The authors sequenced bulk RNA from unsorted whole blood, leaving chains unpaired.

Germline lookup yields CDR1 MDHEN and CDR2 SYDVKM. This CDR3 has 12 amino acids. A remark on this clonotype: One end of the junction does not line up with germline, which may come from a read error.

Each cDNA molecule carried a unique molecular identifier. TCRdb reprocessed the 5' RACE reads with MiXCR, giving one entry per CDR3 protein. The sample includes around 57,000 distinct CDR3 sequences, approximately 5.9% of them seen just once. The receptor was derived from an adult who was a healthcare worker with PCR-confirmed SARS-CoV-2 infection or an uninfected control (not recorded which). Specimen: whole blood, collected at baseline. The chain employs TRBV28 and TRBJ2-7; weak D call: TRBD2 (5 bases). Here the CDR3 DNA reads TGTGCCAGCAAAGAGGGCGGTTACGAGCGGTACTTC. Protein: CASKEGGYERYF.